What follows are 22 T cell receptor beta chains derived from one specimen sequenced in a study of control samples from healthy donors and cancer patients. Libraries were prepared by immunoSEQ multiplex PCR; TCRdb keeps only in-frame clonotypes and omits some of them. The table shows about 65,000 clones, with less than 95% occurring only once. The sample was PBMCs. All receptors come from a woman between 45 and 65 years old with colorectal cancer.

On this clone itself: Germline and junction disagree at one end, which may indicate a read error. This chain uses TRBV27 with TRBJ2-7; no clear D gene. The length of the CDR3 is 13 residues. Germline V gives CDR1 MNHEY, CDR2 SMNVEV (reference sequence). CDR3 coding DNA: TGTGCCGGCAGTTCGGGTACAGTCTACGAGCAGTACTTC. Translated: CAGSSGTVYEQYF.

This chain connects TRBV9 to TRBJ2-3; the match to TRBD2 covers 8 bases. The trim removed 2 bases at V and 2 bases at J, leaving 7 bases unmatched. The germline V gene encodes CDR1 SGDLS and CDR2 YYNGEE. The CDR3 loop spans 16 amino acids. The CDR3 DNA follows: TGTGCCAGCAGCGTCGGGTCTAGCGGGTACACAGATACGCAGTATTTT. This sequence encodes CASSVGSSGYTDTQYF.

The rearrangement uses TRBV6-2 or TRBV6-3 and TRBJ2-1; 7 bases are a match to TRBD2. The CDR3 loop spans 15 amino acids. V gave up 2 bases and J gave up 5 bases; unmatched junction bases: 6. Germline-derived CDR1 and CDR2 are MNHEY and SVGEGT. This CDR3 reads CASSYGHSGNNEQFF. CDR3 in DNA: TGTGCCAGCAGTTACGGGCACAGCGGGAACAATGAGCAGTTCTTC.

The rearrangement links TRBV2 to TRBJ2-7; 8 nucleotides align to TRBD2. V gave up 6 bases and J gave up 2 bases; unmatched junction bases: 6. CDR1 and CDR2 from the germline V gene are SNHLY and FYNNEI. This CDR3 has 14 amino acids. The CDR3 loop is CASSGTRGTYEQYF. As DNA, the CDR3 is TGTGCCAGCAGCGGGACTAGGGGTACCTACGAGCAGTACTTC. Based on the CDR3 plus reference TRBV2 and TRBJ2-7, the full variable domain is EPEVTQTPSHQVTQMGQEVILRCVPISNHLYFYWYRQILGQKVEFLVSFYNNEISEKSEIFDDQFSVERPDGSNFTLKIRSTKLEDSAMYFCASSGTRGTYEQYFGPGTRLTVT.

V gene TRBV5-1 combines with J gene TRBJ2-5, with D unclear. CDR1 is SGHRS, CDR2 YFSETQ, per germline. V shed 0 bases and J shed 5 bases, with 11 bases lying between them. CDR3 length: 14 amino acids. This CDR3 reads CASSLVGPPETQYF. In nucleotides, the CDR3 is TGCGCCAGCAGCTTGGTGGGTCCTCCGGAGACCCAGTACTTC.

The chain combines TRBV4-2 with TRBJ2-2; 13 bases are a match to TRBD2. Germline CDR1 is LGHNA and CDR2 is YNFKEQ. The CDR3 contains 21 residues. Trimming cost V 7 bases and J 0 bases; bases outside gene matches: 17. The CDR3 DNA follows: TGTGCCAGCACCCATACAGGGGAGGTCGGACTAGCGGGAGCGAACACCGGGGAGCTGTTTTTT. Translated, it gives CASTHTGEVGLAGANTGELFF.

The chain couples TRBV28 to TRBJ2-4; the match to TRBD1 covers 8 bases. CDR3 length: 16 residues. Germline V gives CDR1 MDHEN, CDR2 SYDVKM. With V trimmed by 2 bases and J by 4 bases, 7 bases remained unmatched. CDR3 in amino acids: CASSLPSGQVKNIQYF. The CDR3 nucleotides read TGTGCCAGCAGTTTACCTTCGGGACAGGTTAAAAACATTCAGTACTTC.

The chain joins TRBV7-2 to TRBJ1-2; D call uncertain. The CDR3 is made up of 13 amino acids. V lost 5 bases, J lost 0 bases, and 7 bases lay in between. Germline V CDR1 and CDR2: SGHTA, FQGNSA. The CDR3 sequence: CASSPDPNYGYTF. The DNA of the CDR3 is TGTGCCAGCAGCCCCGACCCTAACTATGGCTACACCTTC.

This sequence joins TRBV27 and TRBJ2-5, with no clear D. The V gene lost 5 bases and the J gene lost 1 base, with 14 bases spanning the gap. The CDR3 runs to 15 residues. Germline-derived CDR1 and CDR2 are MNHEY and SMNVEV (reference sequence). In DNA, the CDR3 is TGTGCCAGCAGTAATCTGGGCACCCGCCAAGAGACCCAGTACTTC. Amino acid sequence: CASSNLGTRQETQYF.

The J gene is TRBJ1-3, the V gene TRBV25-1; tentatively, D is TRBD1 (5 bases). CDR3 length equals 13 residues. The ends were cut back, 6 bases at V and 4 bases at J, with 10 bases in the middle. The germline V gene encodes CDR1 MGHDK and CDR2 SYGVNS. The CDR3 loop reads CASRGVSGNTIYF. The CDR3 DNA is TGTGCCAGCAGGGGGGTTTCCGGAAACACCATATATTTT.

The chain uses TRBV15 and TRBJ2-7; D unresolved. The germline gives CDR1 LNHNV, CDR2 YYDKDF (reference sequence). The CDR3 is 13 residues long. V lost 1 base and J lost 7, with 11 bases in between. This CDR3 is CATSRGLNGEQYF. CDR3 sequence (DNA): TGTGCCACCAGCAGAGGACTCAATGGGGAGCAGTACTTC.

The chain joins TRBV6-6 to TRBJ2-3; possible D gene TRBD2, 6 bases. Trimming cost V 0 bases and J 1 base, with 11 bases left between them. This CDR3 contains 16 residues. From germline, CDR1 is MNHNY and CDR2 SVGAGI (reference sequence). CDR3 sequence: CASSYSPGLGTDTQYF. The CDR3 nucleotides are TGTGCCAGCAGTTACTCCCCGGGACTCGGCACAGATACGCAGTATTTT.

The rearrangement joins TRBV6-1 to TRBJ1-1, with D hard to call. V lost 2 bases and J 0 bases, leaving 10 bases between the germline ends. This CDR3 has 15 amino acids. Germline-derived CDR1 and CDR2 are MNHNS and SASEGT. The CDR3 here is CASSESGRLNTEAFF. In nucleotides, the CDR3 is TGTGCCAGCAGTGAATCTGGACGCCTGAACACTGAAGCTTTCTTT.

J is TRBJ1-4 and V is TRBV7-9; D ambiguous. Trimming left V 3 bases short and J 5 bases short, with 7 bases between. Germline V gene sequence: CDR1 SEHNR, CDR2 FQNEAQ (reference sequence). The CDR3 is made up of 13 amino acids. The DNA for the CDR3 is TGTGCCAGCAGCTTTAGCATAAATGAAAAACTGTTTTTT. This sequence encodes CASSFSINEKLFF. Based on the CDR3 plus reference TRBV7-9 and TRBJ1-4, the full variable domain is DTGVSQNPRHKITKRGQNVTFRCDPISEHNRLYWYRQTLGQGPEFLTYFQNEAQLEKSRLLSDRFSAERPKGSFSTLEIQRTEQGDSAMYLCASSFSINEKLFFGSGTQLSVL.

V and J are TRBV7-2 and TRBJ1-2; D is possibly TRBD1 (5 bases). CDR1 and CDR2 from the germline V gene are SGHTA and FQGNSA. The CDR3 sequence is 15 residues long. With 1 base removed from V and 6 bases from J, the gap between germline ends came to 15 bases. The CDR3 DNA reads as TGTGCCAGCAGCTTAGAGCGGCAGGGAAATAATGGCTACACCTTC. It codes for CASSLERQGNNGYTF. The full variable domain, with the rest looked up from reference TRBV7-2 and TRBJ1-2, is GAGVSQSPSNKVTEKGKDVELRCDPISGHTALYWYRQSLGQGLEFLIYFQGNSAPDKSGLPSDRFSAERTGGSVSTLTIQRTQQEDSAVYLCASSLERQGNNGYTFGSGTRLTVV.

This chain links TRBV19 with TRBJ1-2; 7 nucleotides align to TRBD1. The CDR3 spans 14 residues. The V gene's germline CDR1 is LNHDA and CDR2 SQIVND (reference sequence). V shed 5 bases, J shed 14 bases, and the junction held 17 bases outside the gene matches. CDR3 residues: CASSRDSRLGKGTF. CDR3 nucleotide sequence: TGTGCCAGTAGTCGGGACAGTAGGTTGGGGAAGGGGACCTTC.

The chain employs TRBV4-1 and TRBJ2-3, with D tentatively TRBD1 (7 bases). This CDR3 spans 13 amino acids. Looked up from germline, CDR1 is MGHRA and CDR2 is YSYEKL. Trimming removed 3 bases from V and 6 bases from J, with 10 bases in between. The CDR3 DNA is TGCGCCAGCAGCCACCCAGGGGGGGATACGCAGTATTTT. It yields the protein CASSHPGGDTQYF.

The rearrangement links TRBV5-1 to TRBJ2-5; D may be TRBD1 (5 bases). The V end was cut by 2 bases, the J end by 2 bases, with 16 bases between. Germline V CDR1 and CDR2: SGHRS, YFSETQ. This CDR3 is built from 16 residues. This CDR3 is CASSFGWQGPQETQYF. The CDR3 DNA reads as TGCGCCAGCAGCTTCGGATGGCAGGGCCCTCAAGAGACCCAGTACTTC. Full variable domain (rest looked up from reference TRBV5-1 and TRBJ2-5): KAGVTQTPRYLIKTRGQQVTLSCSPISGHRSVSWYQQTPGQGLQFLFEYFSETQRNKGNFPGRFSGRQFSNSRSEMNVSTLELGDSALYLCASSFGWQGPQETQYFGPGTRLLVL.

This sequence joins TRBV5-1 and TRBJ2-7; 12 nucleotides agree with TRBD2. The germline V gene encodes CDR1 SGHRS and CDR2 YFSETQ. V shed 0 bases, J shed 8 bases, and the junction held 6 bases outside the gene matches. The CDR3 covers 15 residues. The CDR3 is CASSLAGLAGRQQYF. CDR3 nucleotide sequence: TGCGCCAGCAGCTTGGCGGGACTAGCGGGCAGACAGCAGTACTTC.

This clone came up once. This rearrangement joins TRBV7-9 to TRBJ1-4; D is undetermined. The CDR3 consists of 15 residues. The germline V gene has CDR1 SEHNR and CDR2 FQNEAQ (reference sequence). V was trimmed by 1 base and J by 7 bases, leaving 13 bases between them. This chain's CDR3 is CASSLVGVRGEKLFF. The CDR3 bases are TGTGCCAGCAGCTTAGTCGGTGTCCGGGGTGAAAAACTGTTTTTT.

In DNA, the CDR3 is TGTGCCAGCAGCTCGGATGGGAGGAGATCACCCCTCCACTTT. It encodes CASSSDGRRSPLHF. V gene TRBV7-9 combines with J gene TRBJ1-6; D is unresolved. Germline V gene sequence: CDR1 SEHNR, CDR2 FQNEAQ (reference sequence). V lost 4 bases to trimming and J lost 10 bases, with 14 bases between them. The CDR3 has 14 residues.

The chain uses TRBV7-9 and TRBJ2-1; 7 bases fit TRBD2. V lost 1 base, J lost 13 bases, and 13 bases stayed unmatched. This CDR3 spans 15 amino acids. Germline CDR1 SEHNR, CDR2 FQNEAQ (reference sequence). CDR3 nucleotides: TGTGCCAGCAGCTTAGGGCTAGCGGCGACCAAAACACAGTTCTTC. Translation: CASSLGLAATKTQFF.